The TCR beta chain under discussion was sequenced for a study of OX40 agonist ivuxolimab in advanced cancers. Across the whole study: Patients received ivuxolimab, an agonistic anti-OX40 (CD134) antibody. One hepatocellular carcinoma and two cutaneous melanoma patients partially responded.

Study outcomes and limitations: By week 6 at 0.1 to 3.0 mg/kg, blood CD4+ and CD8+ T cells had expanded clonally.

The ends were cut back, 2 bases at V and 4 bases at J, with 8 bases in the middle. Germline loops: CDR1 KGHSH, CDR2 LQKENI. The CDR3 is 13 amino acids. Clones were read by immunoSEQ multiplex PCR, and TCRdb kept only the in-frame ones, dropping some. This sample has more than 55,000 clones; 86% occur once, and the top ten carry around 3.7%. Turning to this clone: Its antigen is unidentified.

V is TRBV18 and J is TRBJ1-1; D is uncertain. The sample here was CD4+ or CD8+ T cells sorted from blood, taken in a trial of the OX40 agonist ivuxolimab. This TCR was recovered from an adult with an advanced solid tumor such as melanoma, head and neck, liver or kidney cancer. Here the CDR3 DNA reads TGTGCCAGCTCACCAAACGCAGGCACTGAAGCTTTCTTT. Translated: CASSPNAGTEAFF.